Presented here are 20 T cell receptor beta chains from one specimen sequenced in a study of blood T cell repertoires in COVID-19 (dated by TCRdb to the early 2020s). Receptors were amplified or captured by the immunoSEQ multiplex PCR assay. TCRdb took this table from immuneACCESS and kept in-frame rearrangements with V and J called. Such tables lack part of the clones; where checked against another copy, unresolved V genes explain under half of the gap, and the rest is unexplained. The table for this sample lists 160,000 or so clones; roughly 82% of them were counted only once. Approximately 8.7% of the sample is taken by the ten largest. The sequenced sample consisted of peripheral blood. These receptors all stem from a woman between 70 and 85 years old with acute or convalescent COVID-19.

This chain links TRBV5-5 with TRBJ2-1; 15 nucleotides align to TRBD2. The CDR3 is made up of 20 amino acids. Germline CDR1 SGHKS, CDR2 YYEKEE (reference sequence). V gave up 1 base and J gave up 7 bases; unmatched junction bases: 15. The DNA for the CDR3 is TGTGCCAGCAGCTTGCTACGGCCGGGACTAGCGGGGGGCCCGGGGAATGAGCAGTTCTTC. It yields the protein CASSLLRPGLAGGPGNEQFF.

The chain links TRBV19 to TRBJ1-5; D may be TRBD1 (6 bases). V was pared by 6 bases and J by 0 bases, with 18 bases between. There are 17 residues in the CDR3. Germline V gene lookup returns CDR1 LNHDA and CDR2 SQIVND (reference sequence). The CDR3 reads CASSLQFLDSSNQPQHF. The CDR3 DNA is TGTGCCAGTAGCCTGCAATTCTTGGACAGTAGCAATCAGCCCCAGCATTTT.

This clone was seen once. The chain has TRBV5-1 and TRBJ1-4, with D unclear. Germline assignment: CDR1 SGHRS and CDR2 YFSETQ. Deletions cut 3 bases from V and 4 bases from J, with 7 bases between. The CDR3 has 13 amino acids. CDR3 in amino acids: CASSSGINEKLFF. The CDR3 DNA reads as TGCGCCAGCAGCTCCGGGATTAATGAAAAACTGTTTTTT.

This chain uses TRBV14 with TRBJ2-7; D may be TRBD2 (6 bases). The CDR3 length is 15 residues. Germline V lookup: CDR1 SGHDN, CDR2 FVKESK. Trimming took off 0 bases at V and 9 bases at J, with 18 bases between the two ends. The CDR3 is CASSQDAGTKEGQYF. The CDR3 region has the DNA TGTGCCAGCAGCCAAGACGCCGGGACCAAGGAGGGGCAGTACTTC. Supplemented by reference TRBV14 and TRBJ2-7, the full variable domain reads EAGVTQFPSHSVIEKGQTVTLRCDPISGHDNLYWYRRVMGKEIKFLLHFVKESKQDESGMPNNRFLAERTGGTYSTLKVQPAELEDSGVYFCASSQDAGTKEGQYFGPGTRLTVT.

In this sample, this clone turned up once. The chain carries TRBV2 and TRBJ2-6, with D possibly matching TRBD1 (5 bases). Trimming pared 6 bases from V and 0 bases from J, leaving 12 bases between. The CDR3 runs 16 residues. CDR1 is SNHLY, CDR2 FYNNEI, per germline. For the CDR3, the DNA is TGTGCCAGCAGCAAGCAGGGTCCCTCTGGGGCCAACGTCCTGACTTTC. Residues: CASSKQGPSGANVLTF. The whole variable domain, filled in from reference TRBV2 and TRBJ2-6, reads EPEVTQTPSHQVTQMGQEVILRCVPISNHLYFYWYRQILGQKVEFLVSFYNNEISEKSEIFDDQFSVERPDGSNFTLKIRSTKLEDSAMYFCASSKQGPSGANVLTFGAGSRLTVL.

This clone appeared a single time. The chain couples TRBV14 to TRBJ1-1, with 8 bases aligning to TRBD1. This CDR3 has 14 amino acids. Trimming took 3 bases from V and 5 from J; bases not matched to a gene: 5. The V gene's germline CDR1 is SGHDN and CDR2 FVKESK. Here the CDR3 DNA reads TGTGCCAGCAGCCACGACAGGGGTTGGACTGAAGCTTTCTTT. It specifies CASSHDRGWTEAFF.

The rearrangement links TRBV7-9 to TRBJ2-5, with D possibly TRBD2 on 7 matching bases. V lost 5 bases, J lost 5 bases, and 15 bases lay in between. The CDR3 length is 14 residues. Germline CDR1 SEHNR, CDR2 FQNEAQ (reference sequence). The CDR3 sequence: CASSLTGGVETQYF. The CDR3 bases are TGTGCCAGCAGCCTGACGGGGGGCGTGGAGACCCAGTACTTC.

J is TRBJ1-1 and V is TRBV28; a weak D match, TRBD1 (5 bases). V lost 5 bases and J lost 1, with 17 bases in between. Germline V gene lookup returns CDR1 MDHEN and CDR2 SYDVKM. The CDR3 consists of 16 residues. The CDR3, as DNA: TGTGCCAGCAGTGGCCCGCGGGGGTCGACGAACACTGAAGCTTTCTTT. It is translated as CASSGPRGSTNTEAFF.

The gene calls are TRBV12-2 and TRBJ2-6; the D call of TRBD1 is as the table states it, not checked on the DNA. TRBV12-2 corresponds to a pseudogene. The CDR3 totals 22 residues. Here the CDR3 DNA reads TGTGCAAGTCGCTTAGCGGAAAGGAGAACCGGGACAGGAACCTCTGGGGCCAACGTCCTGACTTTC. This translates into CASRLAERRTGTGTSGANVLTF.

This chain connects TRBV19 to TRBJ1-2; D not certain. This CDR3 comprises 12 residues. V was trimmed by 7 bases and J by 8 bases, leaving 14 bases between them. Per the germline V gene, CDR1 is LNHDA and CDR2 is SQIVND (reference sequence). For the CDR3, the DNA is TGTGCCAGTAAGGGCGGAGGGCCCGGCTACACCTTC. Protein sequence: CASKGGGPGYTF.

V gene TRBV11-2 combines with J gene TRBJ1-2, with 8 bases aligning to TRBD1. The V gene end was trimmed by 5 bases and the J gene end by 7 bases; junction bases not matched to a gene: 9. Germline V gene lookup returns CDR1 SGHAT and CDR2 FQNNGV. The CDR3 runs 14 residues. This chain's CDR3 is CASSGLDRVPGYTF. CDR3 bases: TGTGCCAGCAGCGGATTGGACAGGGTCCCTGGCTACACCTTC.

The rearrangement joins TRBV10-2 to TRBJ1-3, with 7 positions matching TRBD1. Germline CDR1 reads WSHSY; CDR2 reads SAAADI. With 7 bases clipped from V and 1 base from J, the junction kept 13 bases outside the gene matches. This CDR3 contains 17 residues. In DNA form, the CDR3 reads TGCGCCAGCACCCCTTCCGGGACAGCCTATTCTGGAAACACCATATATTTT. Protein product: CASTPSGTAYSGNTIYF.

V and J are TRBV7-8 and TRBJ2-7, with D perhaps TRBD1 (6 bases). Trimming stripped 4 bases from V and 5 bases from J, with 18 bases between. The CDR3 runs to 15 residues. Germline V gene sequence: CDR1 SGHVS, CDR2 FQNEAQ. The CDR3 DNA sequence: TGTGCCAGCAGCTCTCGACAGGCTCTTGAGGACGAGCAGTACTTC. It specifies CASSSRQALEDEQYF.

The rearrangement uses TRBV7-2 and TRBJ1-5; D perhaps matches TRBD1 (5 bases). CDR1 is SGHTA and CDR2 is FQGNSA in the germline V gene. The CDR3 contains 14 residues. The ends were cut back, 3 bases at V and 2 bases at J, with 8 bases in the middle. Here the CDR3 DNA reads TGTGCCAGCAGCTTTGACAGAGGCAATCAGCCCCAGCATTTT. Its translation: CASSFDRGNQPQHF.

This clone was observed a single time. J is TRBJ2-5 and V is TRBV7-9, with TRBD2 identical over 9 bases. After removal of 1 base from V and 5 bases from J, the junction contained 5 bases not matched to a gene. This CDR3 is built from 15 residues. CDR1 is SEHNR, CDR2 FQNEAQ, per germline (reference sequence). CDR3 nucleotide sequence: TGTGCCAGCAGCTTAGACGCGGGAGGGTGGGAGACCCAGTACTTC. Translated: CASSLDAGGWETQYF.

This chain connects TRBV7-3 to TRBJ1-4; D might be TRBD1 (6 bases). Germline V gene data show CDR1 as SGHTA and CDR2 as FQGTGA. V lost 0 bases and J 10 bases, leaving 9 bases between the germline ends. The CDR3 length is 13 residues. The CDR3 sequence: CASSLTEGGKLFF. CDR3 bases: TGTGCCAGCAGCTTAACGGAAGGGGGAAAACTGTTTTTT.

The chain uses TRBV30 and TRBJ1-3; possibly TRBD1 for D (6 bases). The V and J ends lost 4 bases and 8 bases respectively, with 15 bases between them. The germline gives CDR1 GTSNPN, CDR2 SVGIG (reference sequence). The CDR3 extends over 13 amino acids. In DNA, the CDR3 is TGTGCCTGGATAAATAAGGGGGTAGACACCATATATTTT. Translated, it gives CAWINKGVDTIYF. The whole variable domain, filled in from reference TRBV30 and TRBJ1-3, reads SQTIHQWPATLVQPVGSPLSLECTVEGTSNPNLYWYRQAAGRGLQLLFYSVGIGQISSEVPQNLSASRPQDRQFILSSKKLLLSDSGFYLCAWINKGVDTIYFGEGSWLTVV.

V is TRBV19 and J is TRBJ1-6, with D tentatively TRBD1 (5 bases). V was shortened by 3 bases and J by 6 bases, with 12 bases between the two germline ends. Per the germline V gene, CDR1 is LNHDA and CDR2 is SQIVND (reference sequence). The CDR3 has 15 amino acids. CDR3 coding DNA: TGTGCCAGTAGTATTAGGGGTGCCGGTAATTCACCCCTCCACTTT. It translates to CASSIRGAGNSPLHF. The whole variable domain, filled in from reference TRBV19 and TRBJ1-6, reads DGGITQSPKYLFRKEGQNVTLSCEQNLNHDAMYWYRQDPGQGLRLIYYSQIVNDFQKGDIAEGYSVSREKKESFPLTVTSAQKNPTAFYLCASSIRGAGNSPLHFGNGTRLTVT.

The gene calls are TRBV20-1 and TRBJ1-6, with TRBD1 as a possible D gene (5 bases). Germline V gene data show CDR1 as DFQATT and CDR2 as SNEGSKA (reference sequence). Trimming shortened V by 4 bases and J by 6 bases, and 19 bases separated the two germline ends. This CDR3 contains 16 residues. DNA of the CDR3: TGCAGTGCTATTGAGGGGCGGAGCACTTCTAATTCACCCCTCCACTTT. This translates into CSAIEGRSTSNSPLHF.

This sequence joins TRBV14 and TRBJ2-1; D remains ambiguous. The CDR3 runs to 13 residues. Germline CDR1 SGHDN, CDR2 FVKESK. V lost 2 bases and J 10 bases, leaving 12 bases between the germline ends. CDR3 residues: CASSQSTPGEQFF. CDR3 DNA sequence: TGTGCCAGCAGCCAATCTACTCCAGGAGAGCAGTTCTTC.